A selection of T cell receptor beta chains follows, all from one sample in a study of T cell responses to AZD1222 COVID-19 vaccine. Sequencing used immunoSEQ multiplex PCR; TCRdb keeps in-frame clones, though not all of them. Of roughly 150,000 clones in the sample, about nine tenths were seen once. Sequenced material: peripheral blood, taken on day 0 of AZD1222 vaccination. The origin of the receptors is an adult in good health. CDR3s include the opening cysteine and the closing phenylalanine or tryptophan. A D gene is named only where the DNA matches it firmly. Clone size, where shown, is once, few, many, or a class for clones that have expanded.

d_gene	v_gene	j_gene	abundance	CDR3aa	CDR3nt
.	TRBV28	TRBJ2-1	.	CASSPLRGFDNEQFF	TGTGCCAGCAGTCCGCTTAGGGGTTTCGACAATGAGCAGTTCTTC
.	TRBV7-2	TRBJ1-2	.	CASSLVTLGRPDYGYTF	TGTGCCAGCAGCTTAGTTACTCTAGGCAGGCCCGACTATGGCTACACCTTC
TRBD2	TRBV27	TRBJ2-1	.	CASRRAGASEQFF	TGTGCCAGCCGCCGTGCGGGAGCTTCCGAGCAGTTCTTC
.	TRBV11-2	TRBJ2-3	.	CASSLDRPTTDTQYF	TGTGCCAGCAGCCTCGACAGACCAACCACAGATACGCAGTATTTT
.	TRBV7-9	TRBJ1-1	once	CASSLPQGERTEAFF	TGTGCCAGCAGCTTACCACAGGGTGAAAGAACTGAAGCTTTCTTT
.	TRBV28	TRBJ1-1	.	CASSLIGANTEAFF	TGTGCCAGCAGTTTAATCGGGGCGAACACTGAAGCTTTCTTT
.	TRBV4-2	TRBJ2-3	.	CASSQEIALVDTQYF	TGTGCCAGCAGCCAAGAAATAGCATTAGTAGATACGCAGTATTTT
.	TRBV7-9	TRBJ2-5	.	CASSLAEDPETQYF	TGTGCCAGCAGCTTAGCAGAGGATCCTGAGACCCAGTACTTC
.	TRBV7-9	TRBJ1-6	.	CASSLVGDSPLHF	TGTGCCAGCAGCTTAGTGGGGGATTCACCCCTCCACTTT
.	TRBV18	TRBJ2-7	.	CASSPIQGESEQYF	TGTGCCAGCTCACCAATACAGGGAGAAAGCGAGCAGTACTTC
.	TRBV19	TRBJ1-5	.	CASTESGGSNQPQHF	TGTGCCAGTACCGAGTCGGGGGGAAGCAATCAGCCCCAGCATTTT
.	TRBV9	TRBJ2-3	.	CASSVDSRWGTDTQYF	TGTGCCAGCAGCGTAGACTCGCGGTGGGGGACAGATACGCAGTATTTT